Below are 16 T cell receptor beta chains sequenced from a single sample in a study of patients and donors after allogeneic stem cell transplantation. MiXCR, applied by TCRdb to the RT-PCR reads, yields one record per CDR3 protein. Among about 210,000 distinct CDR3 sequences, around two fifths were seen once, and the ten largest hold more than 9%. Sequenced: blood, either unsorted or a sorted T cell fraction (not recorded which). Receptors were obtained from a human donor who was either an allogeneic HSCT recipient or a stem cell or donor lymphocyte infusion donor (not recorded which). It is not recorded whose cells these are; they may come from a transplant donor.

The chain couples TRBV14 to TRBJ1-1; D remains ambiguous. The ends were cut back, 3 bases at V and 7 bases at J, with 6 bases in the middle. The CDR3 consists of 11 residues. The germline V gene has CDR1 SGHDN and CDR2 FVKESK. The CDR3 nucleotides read TGTGCCAGCAGCCAGACCTATGAAGCTTTCTTT. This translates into CASSQTYEAFF.

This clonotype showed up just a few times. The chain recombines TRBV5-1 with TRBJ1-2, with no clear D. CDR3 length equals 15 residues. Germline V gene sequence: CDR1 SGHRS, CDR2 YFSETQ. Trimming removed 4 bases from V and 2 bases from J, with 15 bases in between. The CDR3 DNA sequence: TGCGCCAGCAGCCTGGCGGGGATCTACAACTATGGCTACACCTTC. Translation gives CASSLAGIYNYGYTF.

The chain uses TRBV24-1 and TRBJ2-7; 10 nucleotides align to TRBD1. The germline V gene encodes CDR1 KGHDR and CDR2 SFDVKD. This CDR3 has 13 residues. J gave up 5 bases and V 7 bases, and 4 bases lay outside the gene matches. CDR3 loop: CATRMTGGDEQYF. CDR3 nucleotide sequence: TGTGCCACCAGAATGACAGGGGGCGACGAGCAGTACTTC.

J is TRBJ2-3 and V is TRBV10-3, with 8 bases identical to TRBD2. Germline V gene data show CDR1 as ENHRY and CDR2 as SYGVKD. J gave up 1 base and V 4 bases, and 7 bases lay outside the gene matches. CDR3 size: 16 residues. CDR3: CAISGGWRGGTDTQYF. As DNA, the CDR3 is TGTGCCATCAGTGGAGGGTGGCGGGGGGGCACAGATACGCAGTATTTT.

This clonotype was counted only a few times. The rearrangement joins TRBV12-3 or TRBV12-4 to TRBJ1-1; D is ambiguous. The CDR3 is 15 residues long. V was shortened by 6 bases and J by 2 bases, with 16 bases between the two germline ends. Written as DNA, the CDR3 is TGTGCCAGCAGCCTCCGGTTTGGGTCTAACACTGAAGCTTTCTTT. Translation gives CASSLRFGSNTEAFF.

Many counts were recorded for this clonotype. CDR3 amino acids: CSADRGRSPLHF. DNA of the CDR3: TGCAGTGCTGACAGGGGTAGGTCACCCCTCCACTTT. The chain links TRBV20-1 to TRBJ1-6; 8 bases fit TRBD1. Germline V gene sequence: CDR1 DFQATT, CDR2 SNEGSKA (reference sequence). The CDR3 extends over 12 amino acids. V trimming: 5 bases; J trimming: 10 bases; junction bases outside the gene matches: 4.

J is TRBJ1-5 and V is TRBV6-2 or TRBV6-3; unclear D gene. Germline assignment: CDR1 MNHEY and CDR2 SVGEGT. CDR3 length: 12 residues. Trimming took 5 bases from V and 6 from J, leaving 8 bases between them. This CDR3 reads CASSRGRQPQHF. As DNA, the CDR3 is TGTGCCAGCAGTCGCGGACGTCAGCCCCAGCATTTT.

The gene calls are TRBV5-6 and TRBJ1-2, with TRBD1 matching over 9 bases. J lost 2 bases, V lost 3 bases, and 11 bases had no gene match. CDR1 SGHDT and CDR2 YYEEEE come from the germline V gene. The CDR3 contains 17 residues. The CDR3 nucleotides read TGTGCCAGCAGCTGGGGTCCTCGGGACAGGGTCAACTATGGCTACACCTTC. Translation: CASSWGPRDRVNYGYTF.

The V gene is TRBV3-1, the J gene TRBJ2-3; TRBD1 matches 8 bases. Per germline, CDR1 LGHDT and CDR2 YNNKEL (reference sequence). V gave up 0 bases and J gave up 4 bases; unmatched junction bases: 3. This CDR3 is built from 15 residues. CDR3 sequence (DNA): TGTGCCAGCAGCCAAGATGGGACAGGAGCAGATACGCAGTATTTT. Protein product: CASSQDGTGADTQYF.

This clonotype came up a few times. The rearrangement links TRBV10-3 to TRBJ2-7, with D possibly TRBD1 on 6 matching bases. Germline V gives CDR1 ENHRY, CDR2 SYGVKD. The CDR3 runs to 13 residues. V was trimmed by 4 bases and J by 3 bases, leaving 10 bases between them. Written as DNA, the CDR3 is TGTGCCATCAGTGTCGGACAGAGCTACGAGCAGTACTTC. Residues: CAISVGQSYEQYF.

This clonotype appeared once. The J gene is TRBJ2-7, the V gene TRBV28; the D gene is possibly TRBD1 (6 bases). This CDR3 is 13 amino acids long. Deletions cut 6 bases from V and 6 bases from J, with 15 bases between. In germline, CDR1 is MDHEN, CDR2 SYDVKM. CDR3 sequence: CASRTGSRREQYF. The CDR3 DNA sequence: TGTGCCAGCAGGACAGGTTCGCGTCGCGAGCAGTACTTC.

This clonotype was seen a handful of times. The CDR3, as DNA: TGCGCCAGCAGCCAGTCCGGGACACTAGATGTAGGTGGCTACACCTTC. This gives the protein CASSQSGTLDVGGYTF. V gene TRBV4-1 combines with J gene TRBJ1-2; the D gene is possibly TRBD1 (6 bases). CDR1 and CDR2 (germline): MGHRA, YSYEKL. This CDR3 region has 16 residues. Trimming stripped 3 bases from V and 7 bases from J, with 21 bases between.

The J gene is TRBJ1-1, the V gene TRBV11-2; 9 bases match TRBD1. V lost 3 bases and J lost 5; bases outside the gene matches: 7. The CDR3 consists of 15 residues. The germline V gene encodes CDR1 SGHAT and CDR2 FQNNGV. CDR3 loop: CASSFGTGQETEAFF. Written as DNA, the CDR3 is TGTGCCAGCAGCTTCGGGACAGGGCAGGAGACTGAAGCTTTCTTT.

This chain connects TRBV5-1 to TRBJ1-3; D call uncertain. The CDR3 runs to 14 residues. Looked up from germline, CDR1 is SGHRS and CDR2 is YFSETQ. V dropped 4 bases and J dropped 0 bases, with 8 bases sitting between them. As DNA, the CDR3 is TGCGCCAGCAGCCCGTCGTACTCTGGAAACACCATATATTTT. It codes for CASSPSYSGNTIYF.

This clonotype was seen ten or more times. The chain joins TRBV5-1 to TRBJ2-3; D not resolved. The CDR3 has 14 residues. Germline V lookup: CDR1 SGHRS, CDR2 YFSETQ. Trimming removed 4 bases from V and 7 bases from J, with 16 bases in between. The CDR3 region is CASSPDPGVHTQYF. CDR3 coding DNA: TGCGCCAGCAGCCCGGACCCTGGTGTGCATACGCAGTATTTT.

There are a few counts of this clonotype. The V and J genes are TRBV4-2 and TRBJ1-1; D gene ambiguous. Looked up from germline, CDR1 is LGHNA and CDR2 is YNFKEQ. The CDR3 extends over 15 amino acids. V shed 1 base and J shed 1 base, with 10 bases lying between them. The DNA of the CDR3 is TGTGCCAGCAGCCAAGTGGGCAGACGGAACACTGAAGCTTTCTTT. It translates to CASSQVGRRNTEAFF.